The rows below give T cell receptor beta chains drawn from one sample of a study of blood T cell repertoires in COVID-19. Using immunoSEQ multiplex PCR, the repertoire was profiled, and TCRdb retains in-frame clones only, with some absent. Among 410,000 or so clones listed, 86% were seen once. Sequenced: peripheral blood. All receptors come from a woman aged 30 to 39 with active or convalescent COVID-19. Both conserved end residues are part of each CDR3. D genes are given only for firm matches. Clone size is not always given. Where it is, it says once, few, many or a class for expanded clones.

CAISDTRGARGGETQYF,TGTGCCATCAGTGACACACGTGGGGCTCGAGGGGGAGAGACCCAGTACTTC,-,-,TRBV10-3,TRBJ2-5
CASSRGGQTLPNEKLFF,TGTGCCAGCAGCCGAGGAGGACAGACCCTCCCTAATGAAAAACTGTTTTTT,-,-,TRBV7-9,TRBJ1-4
CASSWDTNYGYTF,TGTGCCAGCAGTTGGGACACCAACTATGGCTACACCTTC,-,-,TRBV27,TRBJ1-2
CASSEGGYEQYF,TGCGCCAGCAGTGAAGGAGGGTACGAGCAGTACTTC,-,once,TRBV10-1,TRBJ2-7
CASSYGTSLGTQYF,TGTGCCAGCAGTTACGGGACTAGTCTAGGTACGCAGTATTTT,TRBD2,-,TRBV6-5,TRBJ2-3
CASSYVSDEQFF,TGTGCCAGCAGTTACGTCTCGGATGAGCAGTTCTTC,-,once,TRBV6-6,TRBJ2-1
CASETSGGFFTDTQYF,TGTGCCAGCGAGACTAGCGGGGGGTTTTTCACAGATACGCAGTATTTT,TRBD2,-,TRBV25-1,TRBJ2-3
CSVGTGYEQYF,TGCAGCGTTGGGACAGGCTACGAGCAGTACTTC,TRBD1,-,TRBV29-1,TRBJ2-7
CASTTLRAGSREQFF,TGTGCCAGCACAACCCTACGAGCGGGATCACGCGAGCAGTTCTTC,TRBD2,-,TRBV25-1,TRBJ2-1
CASTPRESNYGYTF,TGTGCCAGCACCCCACGAGAGTCTAACTATGGCTACACCTTC,-,-,TRBV3-1/TRBV3-2,TRBJ1-2
CASSKWGRGESGYTF,TGTGCCAGTAGTAAGTGGGGCAGGGGAGAGAGTGGCTACACCTTC,-,-,TRBV19,TRBJ1-2
CASSYSEGGEQFF,TGTGCCAGCAGTTACTCGGAGGGCGGGGAGCAGTTCTTC,-,-,TRBV6-5,TRBJ2-1
CASSLGDSVNYGYTF,TGCGCCAGCAGCTTGGGGGACAGTGTTAACTATGGCTACACCTTC,TRBD1,-,TRBV5-1,TRBJ1-2
CASSQGGLGADTQYF,TGCGCCAGCAGCCAAGGGGGACTGGGGGCAGATACGCAGTATTTT,-,-,TRBV4-1,TRBJ2-3
CASSQILNEKLFF,TGCGCCAGCAGCCAAATCTTGAATGAAAAACTGTTTTTT,-,-,TRBV4-1,TRBJ1-4